This T cell receptor beta chain is from a study of T-cell reconstitution after alpha-beta-depleted transplantation in children (dated by TCRdb to about 2016). In terms of the full investigation: The study quantitatively tracked T-cell immune reconstitution after TCRalphabeta/CD19-depleted allogeneic hematopoietic cell transplantation in children using TCR repertoire profiling. The investigation overall reported the following: The frequencies of hyperexpanded clones fell over the following months, and after one year, T-cell counts and TCRbeta diversity were mostly attributed to newly produced T cells. In some patients, the high TCRbeta diversity seen at day 60 was put down to recipient T cells and intrathymic progenitors that had survived conditioning. About two months after transplant, the apparently early recovery of alphabetaT-cell counts reportedly depended on just several hundred clones that had expanded rapidly and came from non-depleted graft cells.

The library came from PCR. TCRdb names Illumina HiSeq 2500 as the instrument used. Molecular barcoding was employed in the preparation of TCR libraries, with unique molecular identifiers being used to normalize TCRbeta repertoire quantification. TCRdb reprocessing: public reads trimmed at Q25 with fastp, clones called with MiXCR, in-frame beta chains kept. Every distinct CDR3 protein forms one entry, paired with its most common genes and DNA. The sample data list about 500,000 distinct CDR3 sequences, and about an eighth of these were observed just once. The top ten clones comprise 12% to 15% of the sample. This clonotype occurred a few times. What this receptor recognizes is not known. No base-level quality is on record; no much larger clone is a single base apart. V loses 5 bases, J loses 5 bases, and the germline ends lie 13 bases apart. The CDR3 sequence holds 13 residues, the cysteine and phenylalanine included. Kept here is only the CDR3 DNA, which spans 39 bases and is read in frame from base 1. CDR1 is given as SGDLS and CDR2 as YYNGEE, both from the germline V gene.

Reading the label with the study, this specimen's treatment or condition is: allogeneic hematopoietic cell transplantation with graft depleted of TCRalphabeta T cells and CD19 B cells. Transplant recipients were children who received TCRalphabeta/CD19-depleted allogeneic hematopoietic cell grafts. The V and J genes are TRBV9 and TRBJ1-1; the best D guess is TRBD1, with 5 bases matching. The sample consisted of PBMCs, mostly from graft donor cells, taken 180 days after TCRalphabeta/CD19-depleted stem cell transplant. This TCR came from a female patient between 2 and 15 years old who had a stem cell transplant for aplastic anemia, so the T cells may come from the graft donor. The nucleotide sequence reads as follows: TGTGCCAGCAGTCGGGACGGTGGGACTGAAGCTTTCTTT. Its coded protein is CASSRDGGTEAFF.